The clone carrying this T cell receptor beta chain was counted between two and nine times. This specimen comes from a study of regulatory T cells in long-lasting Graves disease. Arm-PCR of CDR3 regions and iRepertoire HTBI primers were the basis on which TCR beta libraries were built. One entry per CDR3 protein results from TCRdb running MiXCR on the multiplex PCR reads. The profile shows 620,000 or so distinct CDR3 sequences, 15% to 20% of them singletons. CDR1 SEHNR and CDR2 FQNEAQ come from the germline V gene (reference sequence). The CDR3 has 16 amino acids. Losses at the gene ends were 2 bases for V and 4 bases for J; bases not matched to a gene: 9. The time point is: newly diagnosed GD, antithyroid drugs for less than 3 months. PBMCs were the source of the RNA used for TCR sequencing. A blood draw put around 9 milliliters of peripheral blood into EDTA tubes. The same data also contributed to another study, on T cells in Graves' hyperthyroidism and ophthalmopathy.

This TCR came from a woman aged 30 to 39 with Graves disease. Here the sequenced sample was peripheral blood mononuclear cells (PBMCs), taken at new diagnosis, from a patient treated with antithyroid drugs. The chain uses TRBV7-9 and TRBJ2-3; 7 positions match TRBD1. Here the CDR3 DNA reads TGTGCCAGCAGCTTATTGTTGACAGGGCCCGCAGATACGCAGTATTTT. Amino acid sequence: CASSLLLTGPADTQYF.